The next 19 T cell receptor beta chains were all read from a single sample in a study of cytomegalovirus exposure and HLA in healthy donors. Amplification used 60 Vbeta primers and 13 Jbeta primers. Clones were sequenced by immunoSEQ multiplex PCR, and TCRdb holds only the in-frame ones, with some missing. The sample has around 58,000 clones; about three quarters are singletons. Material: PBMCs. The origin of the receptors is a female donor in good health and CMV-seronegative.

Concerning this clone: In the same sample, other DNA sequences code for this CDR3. This CDR3 reads CASSLSPERGSYNSPLHF. Written as DNA, the CDR3 is TGTGCCAGCAGCTTAAGCCCGGAACGGGGGTCCTATAATTCACCCCTCCACTTT. This chain joins TRBV11-2 and TRBJ1-6; possible D gene TRBD1, 5 bases. This CDR3 spans 18 amino acids. Deletions cut 2 bases from V and 1 base from J, with 15 bases between. Per the germline V gene, CDR1 is SGHAT and CDR2 is FQNNGV.

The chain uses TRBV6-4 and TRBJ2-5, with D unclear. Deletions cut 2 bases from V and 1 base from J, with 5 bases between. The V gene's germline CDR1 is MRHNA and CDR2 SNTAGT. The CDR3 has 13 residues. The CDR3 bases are TGTGCCAGCAGTGACGGCCCCCAAGAGACCCAGTACTTC. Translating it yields CASSDGPQETQYF.

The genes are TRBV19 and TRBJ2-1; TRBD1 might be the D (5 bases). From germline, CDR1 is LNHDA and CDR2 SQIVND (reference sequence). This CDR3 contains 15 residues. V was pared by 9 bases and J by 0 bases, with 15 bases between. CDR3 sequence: CASKTGDSSYNEQFF. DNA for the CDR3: TGTGCCAGCAAAACAGGTGACAGCTCCTACAATGAGCAGTTCTTC.

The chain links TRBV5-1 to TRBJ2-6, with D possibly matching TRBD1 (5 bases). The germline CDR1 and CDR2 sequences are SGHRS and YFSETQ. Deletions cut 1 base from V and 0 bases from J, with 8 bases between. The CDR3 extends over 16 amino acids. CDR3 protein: CASSLTGLSGANVLTF. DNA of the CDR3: TGCGCCAGCAGCTTGACAGGCCTCTCTGGGGCCAACGTCCTGACTTTC.

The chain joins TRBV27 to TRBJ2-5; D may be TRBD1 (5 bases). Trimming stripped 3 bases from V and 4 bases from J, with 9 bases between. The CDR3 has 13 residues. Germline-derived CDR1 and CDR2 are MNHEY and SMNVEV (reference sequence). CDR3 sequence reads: CASSFSQGETQYF. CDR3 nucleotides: TGTGCCAGCAGTTTTAGTCAGGGAGAGACCCAGTACTTC.

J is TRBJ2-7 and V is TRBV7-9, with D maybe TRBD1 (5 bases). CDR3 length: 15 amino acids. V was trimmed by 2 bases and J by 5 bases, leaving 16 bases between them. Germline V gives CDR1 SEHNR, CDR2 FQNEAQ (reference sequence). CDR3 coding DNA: TGTGCCAGCAGCTTAAGGGGCAGTCCTCTGAACGAGCAGTACTTC. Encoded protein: CASSLRGSPLNEQYF.

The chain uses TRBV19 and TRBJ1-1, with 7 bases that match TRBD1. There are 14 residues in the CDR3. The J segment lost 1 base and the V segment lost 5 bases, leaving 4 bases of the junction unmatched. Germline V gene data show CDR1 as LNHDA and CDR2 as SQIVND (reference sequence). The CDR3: CASSGGQTNTEAFF. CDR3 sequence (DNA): TGTGCCAGTAGTGGGGGACAGACGAACACTGAAGCTTTCTTT.

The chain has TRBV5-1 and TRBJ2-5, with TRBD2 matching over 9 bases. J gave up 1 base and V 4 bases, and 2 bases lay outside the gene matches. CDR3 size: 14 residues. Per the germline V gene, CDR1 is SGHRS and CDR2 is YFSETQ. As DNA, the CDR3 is TGCGCCAGCAGCGCGGGGGGGAGCCAAGAGACCCAGTACTTC. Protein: CASSAGGSQETQYF. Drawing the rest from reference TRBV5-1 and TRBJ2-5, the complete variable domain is KAGVTQTPRYLIKTRGQQVTLSCSPISGHRSVSWYQQTPGQGLQFLFEYFSETQRNKGNFPGRFSGRQFSNSRSEMNVSTLELGDSALYLCASSAGGSQETQYFGPGTRLLVL.

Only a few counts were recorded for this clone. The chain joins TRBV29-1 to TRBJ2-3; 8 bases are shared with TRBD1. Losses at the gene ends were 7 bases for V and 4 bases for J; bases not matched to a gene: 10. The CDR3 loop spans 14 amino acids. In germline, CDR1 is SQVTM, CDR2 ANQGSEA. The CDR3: CSAGQGAGADTQYF. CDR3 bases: TGCAGCGCCGGTCAGGGGGCAGGTGCAGATACGCAGTATTTT.

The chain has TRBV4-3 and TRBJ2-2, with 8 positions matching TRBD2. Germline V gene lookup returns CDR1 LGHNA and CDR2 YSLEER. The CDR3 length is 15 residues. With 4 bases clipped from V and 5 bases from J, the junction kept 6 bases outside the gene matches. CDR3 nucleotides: TGCGCCAGCAGCCCACGGACTAGCTTTACCGGGGAGCTGTTTTTT. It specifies CASSPRTSFTGELFF.

The CDR3 is CASSSPHGGVEGYTF. CDR3 nucleotides: TGTGCCAGTAGTTCACCCCACGGGGGGGTAGAGGGCTACACCTTC. This chain connects TRBV19 to TRBJ1-2; tentatively, D is TRBD1 (5 bases). V dropped 5 bases and J dropped 8 bases, with 21 bases sitting between them. The CDR3 spans 15 residues. Germline V gene lookup returns CDR1 LNHDA and CDR2 SQIVND (reference sequence).

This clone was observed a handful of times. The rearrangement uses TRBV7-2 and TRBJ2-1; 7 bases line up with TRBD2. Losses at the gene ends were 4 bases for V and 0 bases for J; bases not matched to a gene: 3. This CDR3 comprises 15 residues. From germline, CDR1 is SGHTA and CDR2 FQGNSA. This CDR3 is CASSSLAGSYNEQFF. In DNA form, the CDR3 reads TGTGCCAGCAGCTCCTTAGCGGGCTCCTACAATGAGCAGTTCTTC.

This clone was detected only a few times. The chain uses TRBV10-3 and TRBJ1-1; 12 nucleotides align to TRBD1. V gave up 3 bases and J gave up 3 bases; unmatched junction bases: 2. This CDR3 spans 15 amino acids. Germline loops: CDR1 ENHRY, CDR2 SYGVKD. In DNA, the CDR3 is TGTGCCATCAGTGACCGGGACAGGGGGCACACTGAAGCTTTCTTT. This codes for CAISDRDRGHTEAFF.

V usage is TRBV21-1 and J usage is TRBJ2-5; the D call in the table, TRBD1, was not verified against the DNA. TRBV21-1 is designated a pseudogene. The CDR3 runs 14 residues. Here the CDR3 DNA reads TGTGCCAGCAGCAAAGACCGGACAGAAGAGACCCAGTACTTC. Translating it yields CASSKDRTEETQYF.

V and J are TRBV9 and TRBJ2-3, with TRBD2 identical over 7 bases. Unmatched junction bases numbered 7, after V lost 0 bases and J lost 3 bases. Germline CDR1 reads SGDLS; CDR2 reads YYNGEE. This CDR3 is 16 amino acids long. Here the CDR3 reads CASSVGGRGRTDTQYF. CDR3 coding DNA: TGTGCCAGCAGCGTAGGGGGGAGGGGAAGGACAGATACGCAGTATTTT.

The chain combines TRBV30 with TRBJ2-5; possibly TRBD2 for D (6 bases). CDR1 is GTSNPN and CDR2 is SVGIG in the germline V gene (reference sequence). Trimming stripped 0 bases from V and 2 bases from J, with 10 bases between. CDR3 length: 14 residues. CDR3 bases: TGTGCCTGGAGTGTATGGGGGGAGCAAGAGACCCAGTACTTC. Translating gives CAWSVWGEQETQYF. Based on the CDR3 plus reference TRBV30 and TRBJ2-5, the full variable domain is SQTIHQWPATLVQPVGSPLSLECTVEGTSNPNLYWYRQAAGRGLQLLFYSVGIGQISSEVPQNLSASRPQDRQFILSSKKLLLSDSGFYLCAWSVWGEQETQYFGPGTRLLVL.

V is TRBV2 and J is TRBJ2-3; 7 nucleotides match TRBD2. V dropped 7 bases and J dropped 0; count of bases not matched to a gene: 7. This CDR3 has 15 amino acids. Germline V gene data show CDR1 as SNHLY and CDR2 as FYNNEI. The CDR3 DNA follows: TGTGCCAGCATTGTTACTAGCGCTAGCACAGATACGCAGTATTTT. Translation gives CASIVTSASTDTQYF.

The CDR3 nucleotides read TGTGCCAGCAGAACCCTCGGTGCTAGCGGGGCTGGAGGGGGGGAGACCCAGTACTTC. This encodes CASRTLGASGAGGGETQYF. This rearrangement joins TRBV5-6 to TRBJ2-5, with 9 positions matching TRBD2. The V segment lost 5 bases and the J segment 5 bases; nucleotides outside the gene matches: 22. The germline V gene has CDR1 SGHDT and CDR2 YYEEEE. This CDR3 contains 19 residues.

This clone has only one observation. CDR3 nucleotide sequence: TGTGCCAGTAGTATTTCCTCGGTCCGTAATGAAAAACTGTTTTTT. As protein: CASSISSVRNEKLFF. This chain links TRBV19 with TRBJ1-4; no definite D call. V was shortened by 3 bases and J by 4 bases, with 12 bases between the two germline ends. The CDR3 consists of 15 residues. Per germline, CDR1 LNHDA and CDR2 SQIVND (reference sequence). The whole variable domain, remainder taken from reference TRBV19 and TRBJ1-4, is DGGITQSPKYLFRKEGQNVTLSCEQNLNHDAMYWYRQDPGQGLRLIYYSQIVNDFQKGDIAEGYSVSREKKESFPLTVTSAQKNPTAFYLCASSISSVRNEKLFFGSGTQLSVL.